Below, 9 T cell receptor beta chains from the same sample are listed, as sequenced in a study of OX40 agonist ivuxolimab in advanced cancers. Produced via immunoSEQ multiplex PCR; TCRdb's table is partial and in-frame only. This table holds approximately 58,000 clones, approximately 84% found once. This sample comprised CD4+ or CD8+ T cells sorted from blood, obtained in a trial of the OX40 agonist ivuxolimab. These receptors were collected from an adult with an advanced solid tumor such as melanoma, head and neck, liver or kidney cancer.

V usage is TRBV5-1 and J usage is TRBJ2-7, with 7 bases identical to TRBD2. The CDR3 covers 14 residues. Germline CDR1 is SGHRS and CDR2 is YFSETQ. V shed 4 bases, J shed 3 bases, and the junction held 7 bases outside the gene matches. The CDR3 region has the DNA TGCGCCAGCAGCCCGGGGAGGGGTGGCTACGAGCAGTACTTC. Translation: CASSPGRGGYEQYF. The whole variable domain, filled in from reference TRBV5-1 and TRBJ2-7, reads KAGVTQTPRYLIKTRGQQVTLSCSPISGHRSVSWYQQTPGQGLQFLFEYFSETQRNKGNFPGRFSGRQFSNSRSEMNVSTLELGDSALYLCASSPGRGGYEQYFGPGTRLTVT.

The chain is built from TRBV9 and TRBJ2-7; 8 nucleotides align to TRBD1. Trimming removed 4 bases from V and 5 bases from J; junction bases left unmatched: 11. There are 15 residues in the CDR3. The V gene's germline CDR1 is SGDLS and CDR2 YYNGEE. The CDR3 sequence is CASSRGGQANHEQYF. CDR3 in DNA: TGTGCCAGCAGCCGAGGGGGACAGGCCAACCACGAGCAGTACTTC.

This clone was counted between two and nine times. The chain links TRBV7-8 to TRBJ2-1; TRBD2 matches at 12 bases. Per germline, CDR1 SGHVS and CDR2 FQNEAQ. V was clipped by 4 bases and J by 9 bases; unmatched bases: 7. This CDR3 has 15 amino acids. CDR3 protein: CASSSTSGSLIEQFF. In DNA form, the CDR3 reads TGTGCCAGCAGCTCGACTAGCGGGAGCTTGATTGAGCAGTTCTTC.

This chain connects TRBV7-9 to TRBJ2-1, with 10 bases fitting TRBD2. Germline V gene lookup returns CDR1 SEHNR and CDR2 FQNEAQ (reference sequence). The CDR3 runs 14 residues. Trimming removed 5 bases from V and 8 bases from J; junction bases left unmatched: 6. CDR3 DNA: TGTGCCAGCAGCGTAACTAGCGGGAACGATGAGCAGTTCTTC. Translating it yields CASSVTSGNDEQFF.

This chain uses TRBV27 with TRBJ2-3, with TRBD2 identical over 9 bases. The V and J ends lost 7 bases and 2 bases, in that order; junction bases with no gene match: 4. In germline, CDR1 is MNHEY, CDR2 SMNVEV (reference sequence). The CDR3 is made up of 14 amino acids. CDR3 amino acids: CASISGGPTDTQYF. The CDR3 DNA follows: TGTGCCAGCATTAGCGGGGGACCCACAGATACGCAGTATTTT.

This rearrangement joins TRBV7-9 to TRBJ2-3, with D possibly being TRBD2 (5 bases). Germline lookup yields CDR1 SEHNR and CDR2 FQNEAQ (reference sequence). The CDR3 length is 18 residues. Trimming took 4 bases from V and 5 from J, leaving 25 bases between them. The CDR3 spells CASSSRTGRGSPGDTQYF. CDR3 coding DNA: TGTGCCAGCAGCTCCCGAACCGGACGTGGGAGTCCGGGAGATACGCAGTATTTT.

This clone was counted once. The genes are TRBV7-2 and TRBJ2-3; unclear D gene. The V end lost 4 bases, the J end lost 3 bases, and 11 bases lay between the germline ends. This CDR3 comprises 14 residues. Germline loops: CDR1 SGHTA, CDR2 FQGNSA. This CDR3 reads CASSSPGYTDTQYF. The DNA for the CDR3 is TGTGCCAGCAGCTCCCCGGGCTATACAGATACGCAGTATTTT.

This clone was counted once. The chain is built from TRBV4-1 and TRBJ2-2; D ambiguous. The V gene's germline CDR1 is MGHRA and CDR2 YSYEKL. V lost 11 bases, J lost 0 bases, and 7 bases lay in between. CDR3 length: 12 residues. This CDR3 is CAAGPNTGELFF. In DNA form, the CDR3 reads TGCGCCGCCGGACCGAACACCGGGGAGCTGTTTTTT.

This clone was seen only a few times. The DNA for the CDR3 is TGTGCCAGCAGCCTAAGCCCGGGGAGCGAAGCTTTCTTT. Translated: CASSLSPGSEAFF. The V and J genes are TRBV5-4 and TRBJ1-1; D ambiguous. CDR1 is SGHNT, CDR2 YYREEE, per germline (reference sequence). V dropped 4 bases and J dropped 8 bases, with 15 bases sitting between them. The CDR3 extends over 13 amino acids.